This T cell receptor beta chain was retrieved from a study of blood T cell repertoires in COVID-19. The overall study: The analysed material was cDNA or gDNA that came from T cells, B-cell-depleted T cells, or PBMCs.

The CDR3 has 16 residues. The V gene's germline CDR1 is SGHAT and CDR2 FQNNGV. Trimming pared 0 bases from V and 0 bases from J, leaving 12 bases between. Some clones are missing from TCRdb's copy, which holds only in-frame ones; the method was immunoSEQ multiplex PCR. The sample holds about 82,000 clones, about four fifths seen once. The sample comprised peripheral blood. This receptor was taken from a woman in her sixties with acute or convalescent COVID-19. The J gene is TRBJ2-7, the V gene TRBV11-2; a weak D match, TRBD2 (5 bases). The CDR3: CASSLDPPGSSYEQYF. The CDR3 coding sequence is TGTGCCAGCAGCTTAGATCCCCCGGGATCCTCCTACGAGCAGTACTTC.